This record concerns one T cell receptor (beta chain) sequence. Its target is unknown. The data derive from a study of CD8 T cells in ankylosing spondylitis. General study points: Within ankylosing spondylitis blood, a TCR beta motif made up of fewer than ten highly homologous variants appeared to be characteristic. Significant enrichment of disease-linked clones was reported in matched ankylosing spondylitis synovial fluid. Earlier authors reported some of these motif variants in reactive arthritis synovial fluid and blood.

Quantitative 5'-RACE with molecular barcodes was used to make the TCR beta libraries. TCRdb reprocessed the 5' RACE reads with MiXCR, giving one entry per CDR3 protein. Counted here are approximately 140,000 distinct CDR3 sequences, 44% occurring once; the ten biggest clones make up nearly 15%. Trimming took 2 bases from V and 0 from J; bases not matched to a gene: 4. Germline V lookup: CDR1 SGDLS, CDR2 YYNGEE. This CDR3 has 15 residues. The origin of this receptor is a male donor with ankylosing spondylitis. The V gene is TRBV9, the J gene TRBJ1-2, with 7 bases matching TRBD1. The sample comprised synovial fluid, either unsorted or a sorted T cell fraction (not recorded which). This CDR3 reads CASSVGDSSNYGYTF. CDR3 coding DNA: TGTGCCAGCAGCGTTGGGGACAGTTCTAACTATGGCTACACCTTC.